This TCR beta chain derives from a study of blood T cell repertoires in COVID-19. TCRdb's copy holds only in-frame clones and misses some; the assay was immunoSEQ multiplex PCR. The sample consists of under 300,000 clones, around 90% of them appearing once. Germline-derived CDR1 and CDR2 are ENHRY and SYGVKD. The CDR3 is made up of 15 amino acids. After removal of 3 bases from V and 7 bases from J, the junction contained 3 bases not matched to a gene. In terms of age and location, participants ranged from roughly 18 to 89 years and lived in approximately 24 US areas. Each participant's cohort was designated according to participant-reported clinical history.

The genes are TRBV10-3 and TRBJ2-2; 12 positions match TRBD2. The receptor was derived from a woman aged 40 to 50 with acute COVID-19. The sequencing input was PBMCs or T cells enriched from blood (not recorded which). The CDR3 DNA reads TGTGCCATCAGTGACCCGGGACTAGCGGGCGGGGAGCTGTTTTTT. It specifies CAISDPGLAGGELFF.